These T cell receptor beta chains were read from a single sample in a study of STAT5B mutations in CD4+ large granular lymphocyte leukemia. Here immunoSEQ multiplex PCR was the method, and the copy in TCRdb shows in-frame clones only, minus some. The sample records 30,000 to 35,000 clones, more than 65% being singletons. Sequencing was performed on CD4+ T cells from blood buffy coats. All receptors derive from a human donor in good health. CDR3s include the opening cysteine and the closing phenylalanine or tryptophan. D genes are given only for firm matches. The size entry is marked missing in some rows and otherwise reads once, few, many or a size class.

d_call j_call v_call clone_size cdr3_nt cdr3_aa
NA TRBJ1-6 TRBV18 NA TGTGCCAGCTCACCACCACCGGACCCAGATAATTCACCCCTCCACTTT CASSPPPDPDNSPLHF
NA TRBJ1-1 TRBV11-2 NA TGTGCCAGCAGCTTAGATAGAAGGTACTCTGAAGCTTTCTTT CASSLDRRYSEAFF
NA TRBJ1-2 TRBV19 NA TGTGCCAGTAGATGGGGGCTCGGGATATACTATGGCTACACCTTC CASRWGLGIYYGYTF
NA TRBJ2-3 TRBV9 once TGTGCCAGCAGCTCCCAAAGCGCCGGCACAGATACGCAGTATTTT CASSSQSAGTDTQYF
NA TRBJ1-6 TRBV5-6 NA TGTGCCAGCAGCTTGCGGGGGCCCAATTCACCCCTCCACTTT CASSLRGPNSPLHF
NA TRBJ2-7 TRBV5-1 NA TGCGCCAGCAGCTTGGAGGACGGATCCTACGAGCAGTACTTC CASSLEDGSYEQYF
NA TRBJ1-2 TRBV7-9 NA TGTGCCAGCAGCGTTAGTGGGGCGGCTAACTATGGCTACACCTTC CASSVSGAANYGYTF
NA TRBJ1-5 TRBV19 NA TGTGCCAGTAGTATTTCGGGGAATCAGCCCCAGCATTTT CASSISGNQPQHF
NA TRBJ2-3 TRBV5-1 NA TGCGCCAGCAGCTTCCGGGACCTAGATACGCAGTATTTT CASSFRDLDTQYF
TRBD1 TRBJ1-2 TRBV6-1 NA TGTGCCAGCAGGACAGGGGGCAAGGTCTATGGCTACACCTTC CASRTGGKVYGYTF
NA TRBJ2-7 TRBV5-6 NA TGTGCCAGCAGCCGTATCGACTCCTACGAGCAGTACTTC CASSRIDSYEQYF
NA TRBJ1-4 TRBV6-6 few TGTGCCACCCACGTCCGGGGTATTAATGAAAAACTGTTTTTT CATHVRGINEKLFF
NA TRBJ1-2 TRBV12-5 few TGTGCTAGTTCTAGTTCAGGGGCGGGTGGCTACACCTTC CASSSSGAGGYTF
TRBD1 TRBJ1-5 TRBV7-2 NA TGTGCCAGCAGCACCGGGACAGGGGGTCAGCCCCAGCATTTT CASSTGTGGQPQHF
NA TRBJ2-1 TRBV7-9 NA TGTGCCAGCAGGAAGAGGGGGACTGCTCATTCAGATGAGCAGTTCTTC CASRKRGTAHSDEQFF
NA TRBJ2-1 TRBV2 NA TGTGCCAGCAATACGGAATACAATGAGCAGTTCTTC CASNTEYNEQFF
NA TRBJ1-4 TRBV11-2 NA TGTGCCAGCAGCCTCCTTCCGGGACAAATTAATGAAAAACTGTTTTTT CASSLLPGQINEKLFF
NA TRBJ1-2 TRBV2 NA TGTGCCAGCAAGATGGGGTCAGCTAACTATGGCTACACCTTC CASKMGSANYGYTF
TRBD2 TRBJ2-3 TRBV29-1 NA TGCAGCGTAGCCCCGCCCGGACTAGCGGGCGATACGCAGTATTTT CSVAPPGLAGDTQYF
NA TRBJ2-7 TRBV18 few TGTGCCAGCTCACCCGACAGGAGCCCCTACGAGCAGTACTTC CASSPDRSPYEQYF
NA TRBJ2-3 TRBV5-4 NA TGTGCCAGCAGCAGGGACGTAAAAGATACGCAGTATTTT CASSRDVKDTQYF
NA TRBJ2-5 TRBV5-5 NA TGTGCCAGCAGCTTGAACAGGGGAGGAGAGACCCAGTACTTC CASSLNRGGETQYF
NA TRBJ2-1 TRBV9 once TGTGCCAGCAGCCGTCTGACTATCCCCTCCTACAATGAGCAGTTCTTC CASSRLTIPSYNEQFF
NA TRBJ2-5 TRBV18 NA TGTGCCAGCTCACCACCAGAGTACCAAGAGACCCAGTACTTC CASSPPEYQETQYF
TRBD1 TRBJ2-3 TRBV29-1 NA TGCAGCGTGGACAGGGGAACAGATACGCAGTATTTT CSVDRGTDTQYF
TRBD1 TRBJ1-2 TRBV15 NA TGTGCCACCAGCAAGACAGGGGGGGGCTACACCTTC CATSKTGGGYTF
TRBD1 TRBJ1-1 TRBV9 NA TGTGCCAGCAGCGCCCCGGACAGGGCTAACACTGAAGCTTTCTTT CASSAPDRANTEAFF
TRBD1 TRBJ2-7 TRBV4-2 NA TGTGCCAGCAGCCAACCCTCGGGACAGGGGTTATACGAGCAGTACTTC CASSQPSGQGLYEQYF
TRBD1 TRBJ1-5 TRBV5-8 NA TGTGCCAGCAGCTTGGGGACAGGGCTAAAAAATCAGCCCCAGCATTTT CASSLGTGLKNQPQHF
TRBD2 TRBJ2-7 TRBV5-5 NA TGTGCCAGCAGCTTGACTAGCGGGAGCTACGAGCAGTACTTC CASSLTSGSYEQYF
TRBD2 TRBJ2-7 TRBV18 few TGTGCCAGCTCACAGACTAGCGGCGAGCAGTACTTC CASSQTSGEQYF
TRBD1 TRBJ1-5 TRBV11-1 NA TGTGCCAGCAGCCCGGGACAGGGAAGAAATCAGCCCCAGCATTTT CASSPGQGRNQPQHF
NA TRBJ2-3 TRBV2 NA TGTGCCAGCAGTGAATTGGCAGTAACTAGCACAGATACGCAGTATTTT CASSELAVTSTDTQYF
NA TRBJ1-5 TRBV28 NA TGTGCCAGCAGTTCTCTACAGGGTATGGGGGCCCAGCATTTT CASSSLQGMGAQHF
NA TRBJ1-1 TRBV30 NA TGTGCCTGGCAGGGAGGTACTGAAGCTTTCTTT CAWQGGTEAFF
NA TRBJ2-7 TRBV29-1 NA TGCAGCGTTGAATGGGGCCTCAGGGGGCAGTACTTC CSVEWGLRGQYF
TRBD1 TRBJ1-1 TRBV7-2 NA TGTGCCAGCAGTTTCTCCGGGACAGGGAACACTGAAGCTTTCTTT CASSFSGTGNTEAFF
NA TRBJ2-3 TRBV7-2 NA TGTGCCAGCAGCTTACCCCCTCTAAATACGCAGTATTTT CASSLPPLNTQYF
NA TRBJ1-3 TRBV10-3 NA TGTGCCATCAGTGCTGTGGGGGAAAGCAGGGCGACCTCTGGAAACACCATATATTTT CAISAVGESRATSGNTIYF
NA TRBJ2-3 TRBV11-3 NA TGTGCCAGCAGCCCGGGACGGTACGTAGATACGCAGTATTTT CASSPGRYVDTQYF
NA TRBJ2-5 TRBV7-9 NA TGTGCCAGCAGCTTAGCGGTAGAGACCCAGTACTTC CASSLAVETQYF
NA TRBJ2-6 TRBV6-1 NA TGTGCCAGCATGGGAGCTCTTGGGGCCAACGTCCTGACTTTC CASMGALGANVLTF
TRBD2 TRBJ2-3 TRBV7-2 NA TGTGCCAGCAGCTATCGACTAGCGGGAGCTGTAGATACGCAGTATTTT CASSYRLAGAVDTQYF
NA TRBJ2-1 TRBV15 NA TGTGCCACCAGCAGAGTTCCCCCGGGACCCAATGAGCAGTTCTTC CATSRVPPGPNEQFF
NA TRBJ1-4 TRBV5-8 NA TGTGCCAGCTCCAAGGGTAGAGAATTGGAAAAACTGTTTTTT CASSKGRELEKLFF
TRBD2 TRBJ2-1 TRBV7-9 NA TGTGCCAGCAGCTTAGATACGGGACTAGCGGGGGGTGAGCAGTTCTTC CASSLDTGLAGGEQFF
NA TRBJ2-1 TRBV11-2 NA TGTGCCAGCAGCCGCCGGGGTTATTCCTACAATGAGCAGTTCTTC CASSRRGYSYNEQFF
NA TRBJ1-3 TRBV21-1 NA TGTGCCAGCAGCAAAAGGCCGGGAAACACCATATATTTT CASSKRPGNTIYF
TRBD1 TRBJ2-7 TRBV11-2 NA TGTGCCAGCAGCCCGACAGGGGGCAGCGGTAATTACGAGCAGTACTTC CASSPTGGSGNYEQYF